The T cell receptor (beta chain) described here comes from a study of neurological immune-mediated disorders. About the study: The approximately 34 multiple sclerosis patients comprised around 31 that were relapsing-remitting and 3 that were secondary progressive. Points from the study as a whole: One related-CDR3 cluster, which may be a signature, held the repertoires of 18 of 34 multiple sclerosis patients after phylogenetic grouping.

The CDR3 consists of 11 residues. V lost 6 bases and J 3 bases, leaving 6 bases between the germline ends. Germline values: CDR1 DFQATT, CDR2 SNEGSKA (reference sequence). This clonotype was detected many times. Antigen unknown. By 5'RACE with 10-nucleotide random UMIs, the cDNA was made. Every sequencing run produced over 180 million TCR-beta sequences, and the sequences from any one run covered 15-18 subjects. TCRdb recomputed calls from the 5' RACE reads with MiXCR, one row per CDR3 protein. This table has more than 35,000 distinct CDR3 sequences, approximately 3% appearing once. The sequencing sample was made of PBMCs. The V and J genes are TRBV20-1 and TRBJ2-1, with D uncertain. This clonotype was sampled from a woman in her 50s with multiple sclerosis. CDR3 DNA: TGCAGTGCCCAAGACTACAATGAGCAGTTCTTC. Translating it yields CSAQDYNEQFF.